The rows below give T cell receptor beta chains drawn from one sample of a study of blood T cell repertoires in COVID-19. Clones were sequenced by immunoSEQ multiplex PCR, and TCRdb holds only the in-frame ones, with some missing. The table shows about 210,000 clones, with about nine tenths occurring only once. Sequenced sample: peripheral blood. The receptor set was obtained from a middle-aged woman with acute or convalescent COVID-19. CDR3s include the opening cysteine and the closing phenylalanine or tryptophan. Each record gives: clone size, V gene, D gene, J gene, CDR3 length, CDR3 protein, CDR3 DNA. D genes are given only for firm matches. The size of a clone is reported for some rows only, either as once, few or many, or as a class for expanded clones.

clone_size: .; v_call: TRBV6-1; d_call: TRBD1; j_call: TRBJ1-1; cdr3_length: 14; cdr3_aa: CASSEDRDRGLAFF; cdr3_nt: TGTGCCAGCAGTGAAGACCGGGACAGGGGGCTAGCTTTCTTT
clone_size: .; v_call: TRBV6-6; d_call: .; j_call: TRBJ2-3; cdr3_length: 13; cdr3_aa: CASSPSNGVTQYF; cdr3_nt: TGTGCCAGCAGCCCTTCGAACGGGGTTACGCAGTATTTT
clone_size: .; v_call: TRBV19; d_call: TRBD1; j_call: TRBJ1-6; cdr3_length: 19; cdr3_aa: CASSTRPGTGSSYNSPLHF; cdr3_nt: TGTGCCAGTAGTACCCGTCCCGGGACAGGGAGCTCCTATAATTCACCCCTCCACTTT
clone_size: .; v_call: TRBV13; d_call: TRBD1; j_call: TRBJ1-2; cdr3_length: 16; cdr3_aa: CASSLGRGQGGYGYTF; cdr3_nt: TGTGCCAGCAGCTTAGGCAGGGGGCAAGGGGGCTATGGCTACACCTTC
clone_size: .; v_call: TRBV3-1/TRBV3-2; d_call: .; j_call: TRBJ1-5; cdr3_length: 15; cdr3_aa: CASSQDPGGRQPQHF; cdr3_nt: TGTGCCAGCAGCCAAGATCCCGGGGGGCGGCAGCCCCAGCATTTT
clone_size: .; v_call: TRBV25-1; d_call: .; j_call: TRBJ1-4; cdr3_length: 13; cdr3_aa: CASSAGSGEKLFF; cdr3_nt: TGTGCCAGCAGTGCCGGATCAGGCGAAAAACTGTTTTTT
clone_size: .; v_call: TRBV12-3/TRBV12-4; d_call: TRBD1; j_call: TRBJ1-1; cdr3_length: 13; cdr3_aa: CASSFTGTGEAFF; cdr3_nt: TGTGCCAGCAGTTTTACCGGGACAGGAGAAGCTTTCTTT
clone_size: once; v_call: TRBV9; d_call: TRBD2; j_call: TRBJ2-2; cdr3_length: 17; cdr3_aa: CASSSLAGGQSTGELFF; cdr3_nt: TGTGCCAGCAGTTCTCTAGCGGGGGGGCAGAGCACCGGGGAGCTGTTTTTT
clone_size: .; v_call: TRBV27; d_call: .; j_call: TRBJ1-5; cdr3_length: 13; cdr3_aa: CASSLGSKQPQHF; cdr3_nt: TGTGCCAGCAGTTTAGGGAGTAAGCAGCCCCAGCATTTT
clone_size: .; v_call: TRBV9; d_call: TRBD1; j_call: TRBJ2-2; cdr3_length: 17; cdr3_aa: CASSVVGAGGRAGELFF; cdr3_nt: TGTGCCAGCAGCGTAGTTGGGGCAGGGGGACGTGCCGGGGAGCTGTTTTTT
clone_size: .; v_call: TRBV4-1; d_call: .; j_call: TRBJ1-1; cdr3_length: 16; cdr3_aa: CASSQGLAYGHTEAFF; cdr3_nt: TGCGCCAGCAGCCAAGGTCTGGCCTATGGGCACACTGAAGCTTTCTTT
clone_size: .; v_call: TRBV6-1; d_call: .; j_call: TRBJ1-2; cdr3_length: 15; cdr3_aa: CASSEARGGSDGYTF; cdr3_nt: TGTGCCAGCAGTGAAGCGCGAGGGGGAAGCGATGGCTACACCTTC
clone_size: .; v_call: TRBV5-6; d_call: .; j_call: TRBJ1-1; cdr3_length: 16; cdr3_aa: CASSLAWGGLNTEAFF; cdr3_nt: TGTGCCAGCAGCTTGGCCTGGGGGGGATTGAACACTGAAGCTTTCTTT
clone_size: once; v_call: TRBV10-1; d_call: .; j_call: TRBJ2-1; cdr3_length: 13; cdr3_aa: CASSRGAVSEQFF; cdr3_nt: TGCGCCAGCAGTCGCGGGGCTGTGAGTGAGCAGTTCTTC
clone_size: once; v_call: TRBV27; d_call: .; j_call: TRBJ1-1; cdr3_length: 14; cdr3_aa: CASSFRSENTEAFF; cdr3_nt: TGTGCCAGCAGCTTCAGGTCGGAGAACACTGAAGCTTTCTTT
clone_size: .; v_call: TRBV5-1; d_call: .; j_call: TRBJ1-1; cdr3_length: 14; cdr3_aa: CASSPGGLRTEAFF; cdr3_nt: TGCGCCAGCAGCCCGGGAGGGTTGCGCACTGAAGCTTTCTTT
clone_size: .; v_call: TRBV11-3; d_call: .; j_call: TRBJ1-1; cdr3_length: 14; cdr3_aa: CASSGGVRDTEAFF; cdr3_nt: TGTGCCAGCAGCGGGGGGGTACGAGACACTGAAGCTTTCTTT
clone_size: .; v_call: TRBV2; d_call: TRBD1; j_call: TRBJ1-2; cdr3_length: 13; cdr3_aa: CATDRGANYGYTF; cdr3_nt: TGTGCCACGGACAGGGGGGCTAACTATGGCTACACCTTC
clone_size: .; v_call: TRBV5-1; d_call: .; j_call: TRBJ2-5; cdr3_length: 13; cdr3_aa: CASSPGGVETQYF; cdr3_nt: TGCGCCAGCAGCCCGGGGGGCGTCGAGACCCAGTACTTC
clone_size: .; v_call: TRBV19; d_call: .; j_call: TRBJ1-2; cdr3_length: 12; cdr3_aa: CASAEGVYGYTF; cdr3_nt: TGTGCCAGCGCCGAGGGGGTCTATGGCTACACCTTC
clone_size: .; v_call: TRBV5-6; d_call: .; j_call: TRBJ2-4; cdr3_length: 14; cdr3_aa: CASSLSLAKNIQYF; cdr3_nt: TGTGCCAGCAGCCTGTCTCTAGCCAAAAACATTCAGTACTTC
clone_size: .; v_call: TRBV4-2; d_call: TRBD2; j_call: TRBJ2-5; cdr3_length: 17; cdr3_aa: CASSQASLAGYQETQYF; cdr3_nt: TGTGCCAGCAGCCAAGCGTCACTAGCGGGGTACCAAGAGACCCAGTACTTC
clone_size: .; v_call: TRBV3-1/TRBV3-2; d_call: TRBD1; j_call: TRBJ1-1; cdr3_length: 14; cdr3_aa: CASSQGDRVVEAFF; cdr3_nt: TGTGCCAGCAGCCAAGGGGACAGGGTGGTTGAAGCTTTCTTT
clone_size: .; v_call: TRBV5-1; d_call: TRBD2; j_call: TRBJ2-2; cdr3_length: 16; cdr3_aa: CASSPRTGGSTGELFF; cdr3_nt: TGCGCCAGCAGCCCTCGGACGGGGGGGAGCACCGGGGAGCTGTTTTTT
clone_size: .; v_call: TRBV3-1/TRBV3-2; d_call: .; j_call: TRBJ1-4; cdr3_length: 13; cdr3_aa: CASSRTGNEKLFF; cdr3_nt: TGTGCCAGCAGCCGCACAGGGAATGAAAAACTGTTTTTT
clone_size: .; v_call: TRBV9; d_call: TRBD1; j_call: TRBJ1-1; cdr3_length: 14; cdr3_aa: CASSSYRGNTEAFF; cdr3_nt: TGTGCCAGCAGCTCGTACAGGGGAAATACTGAAGCTTTCTTT
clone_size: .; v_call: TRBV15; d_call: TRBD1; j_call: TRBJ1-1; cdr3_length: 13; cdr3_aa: CATSWTGPTEAFF; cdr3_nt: TGTGCCACCAGCTGGACAGGGCCCACTGAAGCTTTCTTT